This is a list of T cell receptor beta chains from one sample in a study of shared clonotypes between healthy human individuals. Only in-frame clones appear in the TCRdb table, and some are missing; sequencing was by immunoSEQ multiplex PCR. The data contain around 650,000 clones, about 95% of them singletons. Input material: naive CD8+ T cells sorted from blood. The receptors come from a woman aged 25 to 39 in good health. Each CDR3 is given with its conserved first and last residue. The D gene is left open where the match is weak. The size field is filled for only some rows; it gives once, few, many or a size class.

TRBJ2-5	-	TRBV29-1	-	TGCAGCGCGGACGGAGAAGAGACCCAGTACTTC	CSADGEETQYF
TRBJ2-3	-	TRBV11-2	-	TGTGCCAGCAGCTTAGATCGAACGGGCTCGACAGATACGCAGTATTTT	CASSLDRTGSTDTQYF
TRBJ2-2	-	TRBV28	-	TGTGCCAGCAGTCTATGGGGGGAGAGCACCGGGGAGCTGTTTTTT	CASSLWGESTGELFF
TRBJ1-2	-	TRBV5-5	-	TGTGCCAGCAGCTTGGGGCCGGGTGTCGACTATGGCTACACCTTC	CASSLGPGVDYGYTF
TRBJ2-2	-	TRBV4-1	-	TGCGCCAGCAGCCAAGAGCCGGCAAACACCGGGGAGCTGTTTTTT	CASSQEPANTGELFF
TRBJ1-4	-	TRBV9	-	TGTGCCAGCAGCGTAGCTGGGGCAACTAATGAAAAACTGTTTTTT	CASSVAGATNEKLFF
TRBJ2-1	TRBD2	TRBV11-2	-	TGTGCCAGCAGCTTAGAACTAGCGGGAGCTACCTACAATGAGCAGTTCTTC	CASSLELAGATYNEQFF
TRBJ2-1	TRBD2	TRBV5-6	-	TGTGCCAGCAGCTTGGACAGCGGGGGGGTCTCCTACAATGAGCAGTTCTTC	CASSLDSGGVSYNEQFF
TRBJ2-5	-	TRBV7-8	once	TGTGCCAGCAGCTTTATAGAGACCCAGTACTTC	CASSFIETQYF
TRBJ2-3	-	TRBV28	once	TGTGCCAGCAGTTTGACAAGGGCGAGCACAGATACGCAGTATTTT	CASSLTRASTDTQYF
TRBJ1-5	TRBD1	TRBV28	-	TGTGCCAGCGGTGACAGGGGATTAAATCAGCCCCAGCATTTT	CASGDRGLNQPQHF
TRBJ2-2	TRBD2	TRBV5-1	-	TGCGCCAGCAGCTTGGCCCCTAGCGGGCGCAGCACCGGGGAGCTGTTTTTT	CASSLAPSGRSTGELFF
TRBJ2-5	TRBD2	TRBV4-1	-	TGCGCCAGCAGCCAAGATCTAGCGGGAGTCGTATCGAAAGAGACCCAGTACTTC	CASSQDLAGVVSKETQYF
TRBJ1-1	-	TRBV27	-	TGTGCCAGCAGTTTATACAGGAACACTGAAGCTTTCTTT	CASSLYRNTEAFF
TRBJ1-5	-	TRBV6-1	-	TGTGCCAGCACCGAAGTGTCAGCCGCCTATCAGCCCCAGCATTTT	CASTEVSAAYQPQHF
TRBJ2-7	-	TRBV4-1	-	TGCGCCAGCAGCCAAGGCCAGGGGTCTTACGAGCAGTACTTC	CASSQGQGSYEQYF
TRBJ1-1	-	TRBV6-5	-	TGTGCCAGCGGCCCGAACGAAGCTTTCTTT	CASGPNEAFF
TRBJ2-3	-	TRBV6-5	once	TGTGCCAGCAGCCGTACTGCAGATACGCAGTATTTT	CASSRTADTQYF
TRBJ2-3	TRBD2	TRBV2	-	TGTGCCAGCAACGGACTAGCGGGTAGTTTAGATACGCAGTATTTT	CASNGLAGSLDTQYF
TRBJ1-1	-	TRBV19	-	TGTGCCAGTAGTATCTCCCCTCTTGGGAACACTGAAGCTTTCTTT	CASSISPLGNTEAFF
TRBJ2-5	TRBD2	TRBV7-9	-	TGTGCCAGCAGCTCGTCCGGGACTAGCGGCCAAGAGACCCAGTACTTC	CASSSSGTSGQETQYF
TRBJ1-2	TRBD1	TRBV28	-	TGTGCCAGCAGCCCCGACAGGGGTGGCGGCTACACCTTC	CASSPDRGGGYTF
TRBJ2-3	TRBD2	TRBV29-1	-	TGCAGCAAACTAGCGGGGTCCACAGATACGCAGTATTTT	CSKLAGSTDTQYF
TRBJ2-7	-	TRBV7-7	-	TGTGCCAGCAGCTTAGGCCTCTCCTACGAGCAGTACTTC	CASSLGLSYEQYF
TRBJ2-1	-	TRBV5-4	-	TGTGCCAGCAGCTCCGTCGGTGAGCAGTTCTTC	CASSSVGEQFF
TRBJ2-3	TRBD2	TRBV13	-	TGTGCCAGCAGCCGCCGCGTTTTGCGGGAGACGCCTAGCACAGATACGCAGTATTTT	CASSRRVLRETPSTDTQYF
TRBJ1-5	-	TRBV6-5	once	TGTGCCAGCAGATTTCCGGGTCAGCCCCAGCATTTT	CASRFPGQPQHF
TRBJ1-1	-	TRBV28	-	TGTGCCAGCAGTTTCGGGGGTGAAGCTTTCTTT	CASSFGGEAFF
TRBJ2-2	TRBD1	TRBV14	few	TGTGCCAGCAGCCAAGGGGGACAGGGGTATGTCCCCGGGGAGCTGTTTTTT	CASSQGGQGYVPGELFF
TRBJ1-1	-	TRBV27	-	TGTGCCAGCAGTTGGTCGACAGGAGCGAACACTGAAGCTTTCTTT	CASSWSTGANTEAFF
TRBJ1-4	-	TRBV5-6	once	TGTGCCAGCAGCTTAATGAGGCGAGATCCTAATGAAAAACTGTTTTTT	CASSLMRRDPNEKLFF
TRBJ2-1	TRBD2	TRBV27	-	TGTGCCAGCAGTTTACAGACTAGCGGGAAACAGTTCTTC	CASSLQTSGKQFF
TRBJ2-3	-	TRBV27	-	TGTGCCACAGCCGGGCACACAGATACGCAGTATTTT	CATAGHTDTQYF
TRBJ1-4	-	TRBV28	-	TGTGCCAGCACCGAGGATAGGGAACGTGGAAAACTGTTTTTT	CASTEDRERGKLFF
TRBJ2-7	TRBD2	TRBV19	-	TGTGCCAGTAATCCCCCGGGACTAGGCTCTGAGCAGTACTTC	CASNPPGLGSEQYF
TRBJ2-7	TRBD1	TRBV19	-	TGTGCCAGTAGTAGGGAGACAGGGCGCAGGAACGAGCAGTACTTC	CASSRETGRRNEQYF
TRBJ1-3	-	TRBV27	-	TGTGCCAGCAGTCCCGGGAGTGCGGTCAACACCATATATTTT	CASSPGSAVNTIYF
TRBJ1-1	-	TRBV7-9	-	TGTGCCACCGGGGTGGGGCAGAACACTGAAGCTTTCTTT	CATGVGQNTEAFF
TRBJ2-7	TRBD2	TRBV25-1	-	TGTGCCAGCAGGGGCTCGACGGGAGGGCCTTACGAGCAGTACTTC	CASRGSTGGPYEQYF
TRBJ1-3	TRBD1	TRBV23-1	-	TGCGCCAGCAGTCCGTTGGGGACAGCAGACTCTGGAAACACCATATATTTT	CASSPLGTADSGNTIYF
TRBJ2-7	TRBD2	TRBV28	-	TGTGCCAGCAGGGTGGGACTAGCATTGACCTACGAGCAGTACTTC	CASRVGLALTYEQYF
TRBJ2-2	TRBD2	TRBV25-1	-	TGTGCCAGCAGTGAATGGGCGGGAGTGAACACCGGGGAGCTGTTTTTT	CASSEWAGVNTGELFF
TRBJ2-7	-	TRBV6-5	-	TGTGCCAGCAGTTACTCTGGAGCCTCCTACGAGCAGTACTTC	CASSYSGASYEQYF
TRBJ2-7	-	TRBV19	-	TGTGCCAGTAGTCCCTCTGTAAATTACGAGCAGTACTTC	CASSPSVNYEQYF
TRBJ2-2	-	TRBV18	-	TGTGCCAGCTCACCGAAAAACACCGGGGAGCTGTTTTTT	CASSPKNTGELFF
TRBJ1-5	-	TRBV19	-	TGTGCCAGCAGGGGTATTTTTGAGCATCCAGAGCTAGATCAGCCCCAGCATTTT	CASRGIFEHPELDQPQHF
TRBJ2-7	-	TRBV7-9	-	TGTGCCAGCAGGGCGGGACAGATAAACGAGCAGTACTTC	CASRAGQINEQYF
TRBJ2-6	-	TRBV5-1	-	TGCGCCAGCAGCTTGGACTTCTCTGGGGCCAACGTCCTGACTTTC	CASSLDFSGANVLTF
TRBJ2-1	-	TRBV5-6	-	TGTGCCAGCAGCTTGGGTGGAAGCCGGACGACCTACAATGAGCAGTTCTTC	CASSLGGSRTTYNEQFF